What follows are 20 T cell receptor beta chains derived from one specimen sequenced in a study of cytotoxic CD8 clonotypes in ibrutinib-treated CLL. The table came from immunoSEQ multiplex PCR; TCRdb's copy has only in-frame clones and leaves some out. The table lists about 140,000 clones, over 75% of them singletons, with around 7.6% in the top ten. Source: PBMCs, taken after 36 months of ibrutinib treatment. The receptors were sampled from a human donor with chronic lymphocytic leukemia.

V usage is TRBV25-1 and J usage is TRBJ2-2; 10 bases align to TRBD1. CDR3 length: 14 residues. Germline V gene sequence: CDR1 MGHDK, CDR2 SYGVNS. The V and J ends lost 4 bases and 6 bases, in that order; junction bases with no gene match: 2. CDR3 region: CASSVGTGAGELFF. CDR3 bases: TGTGCCAGCAGTGTAGGGACAGGGGCCGGGGAGCTGTTTTTT.

Regarding this clone: Other DNA sequences from this sample encode an identical CDR3 as well. This sequence joins TRBV18 and TRBJ1-1, with 10 nucleotides matching TRBD1. The ends lost 2 bases at V and 3 bases at J; junction bases unmatched: 12. This CDR3 is 18 amino acids long. Germline V gives CDR1 KGHSH, CDR2 LQKENI. CDR3 nucleotide sequence: TGTGCCAGCTCACCAGATGGACAGGGGGTTGGTGGGGACACTGAAGCTTTCTTT. As protein: CASSPDGQGVGGDTEAFF.

The sample holds one count of this clone. The gene calls are TRBV5-4 and TRBJ1-1; TRBD1 matches at 9 bases. CDR1 is SGHNT and CDR2 is YYREEE in the germline V gene (reference sequence). The CDR3 length is 15 residues. Unmatched junction bases numbered 7, after V lost 4 bases and J lost 3 bases. The CDR3 region is CASSPRTGADTEAFF. The DNA of the CDR3 is TGTGCCAGCAGCCCTAGGACAGGGGCGGACACTGAAGCTTTCTTT. Drawing the rest from reference TRBV5-4 and TRBJ1-1, the complete variable domain is ETGVTQSPTHLIKTRGQQVTLRCSSQSGHNTVSWYQQALGQGPQFIFQYYREEENGRGNFPPRFSGLQFPNYSSELNVNALELDDSALYLCASSPRTGADTEAFFGQGTRLTVV.

The CDR3 here is CASSLPGLTRTTGANVLTF. Here the CDR3 DNA reads TGTGCCAGCAGCTTACCGGGACTCACAAGGACTACCGGGGCCAACGTCCTGACTTTC. The rearrangement uses TRBV5-6 and TRBJ2-6; TRBD2 might be the D (6 bases). Germline CDR1 SGHDT, CDR2 YYEEEE. Trimming shortened V by 2 bases and J by 4 bases, and 22 bases separated the two germline ends. The CDR3 consists of 19 residues.

The chain couples TRBV15 to TRBJ1-1; TRBD1 aligns across 8 bases. This CDR3 contains 15 residues. Germline V gene sequence: CDR1 LNHNV, CDR2 YYDKDF (reference sequence). The ends lost 1 base at V and 4 bases at J; junction bases unmatched: 5. The CDR3 loop reads CATSRGRDRGTEAFF. For the CDR3, the DNA is TGTGCCACCAGCAGAGGTCGAGACAGGGGCACTGAAGCTTTCTTT.

J is TRBJ2-2 and V is TRBV5-5; D is unclear. Trimming pared 2 bases from V and 3 bases from J, leaving 8 bases between. The CDR3 totals 14 residues. Germline V CDR1 and CDR2: SGHKS, YYEKEE (reference sequence). The DNA for the CDR3 is TGTGCCAGCAGCTTTGACTTCTACACCGGGGAGCTGTTTTTT. Translated: CASSFDFYTGELFF.

This chain connects TRBV4-1 to TRBJ2-4; maybe TRBD1 (6 bases). The CDR3 is 18 amino acids. The V gene's germline CDR1 is MGHRA and CDR2 YSYEKL. V was pared by 1 base and J by 2 bases, with 18 bases between. This CDR3 is CASSQGTARGVTKNIQYF. DNA of the CDR3: TGCGCCAGCAGCCAAGGGACAGCCAGAGGTGTGACCAAAAACATTCAGTACTTC.

The rearrangement links TRBV18 to TRBJ1-1, with D unresolved. Germline V gene data show CDR1 as KGHSH and CDR2 as LQKENI. The CDR3 contains 14 residues. Trimming took off 0 bases at V and 2 bases at J, with 7 bases between the two ends. Written as DNA, the CDR3 is TGTGCCAGCTCACCACCTTCAGGAAACACTGAAGCTTTCTTT. Encoded protein: CASSPPSGNTEAFF.

About this clone itself: Other DNA sequences in this sample translate to the same CDR3. This chain connects TRBV30 to TRBJ2-3; D is perhaps TRBD1 (6 bases). The V gene lost 4 bases and the J gene lost 1 base, with 6 bases spanning the gap. CDR1 is GTSNPN, CDR2 SVGIG, per germline (reference sequence). The length of the CDR3 is 12 residues. CDR3: CAWKGGTDTQYF. CDR3 in DNA: TGTGCCTGGAAGGGGGGCACAGATACGCAGTATTTT.

V is TRBV19 and J is TRBJ1-4; 8 bases match TRBD1. Trimming cost V 7 bases and J 8 bases; bases outside gene matches: 12. The CDR3 has 15 residues. From germline, CDR1 is LNHDA and CDR2 SQIVND (reference sequence). The CDR3 spells CASTLEGTGREKLFF. As DNA, the CDR3 is TGTGCCAGTACCTTGGAGGGGACAGGTCGCGAAAAACTGTTTTTT.

On this clone: Its ends do not fully match the called genes, so a read error is possible. V is TRBV18 and J is TRBJ1-1; TRBD1 is a possible D gene (5 bases). The CDR3 totals 15 residues. Germline-derived CDR1 and CDR2 are KGHSH and LQKENI. The CDR3: CASSPGLSLNTEALF. CDR3 sequence (DNA): TGTGCCAGCTCACCGGGACTCTCCTTGAACACTGAAGCTCTCTTT.

The chain employs TRBV5-1 and TRBJ1-6; no clear D gene. V lost 0 bases to trimming and J lost 0 bases, with 7 bases between them. The germline gives CDR1 SGHRS, CDR2 YFSETQ. The CDR3 extends over 16 amino acids. The chain's CDR3 is CASSLEVSSYNSPLHF. For the CDR3, the DNA is TGCGCCAGCAGCTTGGAGGTTAGCTCCTATAATTCACCCCTCCACTTT.

The chain uses TRBV5-6 and TRBJ1-4; TRBD1 aligns across 7 bases. The CDR3 covers 16 residues. The V and J ends lost 2 bases and 3 bases, in that order; junction bases with no gene match: 7. The germline gives CDR1 SGHDT, CDR2 YYEEEE. CDR3: CASSFLPGTANEKLFF. For the CDR3, the DNA is TGTGCCAGCAGCTTCCTACCCGGGACAGCTAATGAAAAACTGTTTTTT. Full variable domain (remainder filled in from reference TRBV5-6 and TRBJ1-4): DAGVTQSPTHLIKTRGQQVTLRCSPKSGHDTVSWYQQALGQGPQFIFQYYEEEERQRGNFPDRFSGHQFPNYSSELNVNALLLGDSALYLCASSFLPGTANEKLFFGSGTQLSVL.

V and J are TRBV2 and TRBJ1-5, with 9 positions matching TRBD1. Losses at the gene ends were 6 bases for V and 7 bases for J; bases not matched to a gene: 7. Germline lookup yields CDR1 SNHLY and CDR2 FYNNEI. CDR3 length equals 14 residues. The CDR3 sequence: CASRSGQGGQPQHF. CDR3 DNA: TGTGCCAGCAGATCGGGACAGGGTGGGCAGCCCCAGCATTTT.

In regard to this clone: At one end the junction does not follow the germline gene, possibly because of a read error. V gene TRBV2 combines with J gene TRBJ2-2; the D gene is possibly TRBD2 (7 bases). Looked up from germline, CDR1 is SNHLY and CDR2 is FYNNEI. CDR3 length equals 13 residues. CDR3 residues: CASREGGERELFF. The CDR3 DNA reads as TGTGCCAGCAGGGAAGGGGGGGAACGGGAGCTGTTTTTT.

In DNA form, the CDR3 reads TGTGCCAGCAGTGCCTCGGACGGGAGCTCTGGAAACACCATATATTTT. Residues: CASSASDGSSGNTIYF. The chain has TRBV6-1 and TRBJ1-3, with D unclear. Germline V gene data show CDR1 as MNHNS and CDR2 as SASEGT. This CDR3 region has 16 residues. The V gene lost 4 bases and the J gene lost 0 bases, with 13 bases spanning the gap.

This clone was found once. J is TRBJ2-7 and V is TRBV6-1; D unresolved. The CDR3 extends over 14 amino acids. From germline, CDR1 is MNHNS and CDR2 SASEGT. V lost 6 bases, J lost 6 bases, and 18 bases lay in between. In DNA form, the CDR3 reads TGTGCCAGCAGCGAACGGAAATCGGGCGGCGAGCAGTACTTC. This gives the protein CASSERKSGGEQYF.

The chain carries TRBV7-3 and TRBJ1-1, with 7 nucleotides matching TRBD1. J lost 6 bases, V lost 5 bases, and 9 bases had no gene match. Germline V gives CDR1 SGHTA, CDR2 FQGTGA. This CDR3 contains 14 residues. The CDR3 loop is CASSVKQGLAEAFF. CDR3 bases: TGTGCCAGCAGCGTGAAACAGGGGTTGGCTGAAGCTTTCTTT.

This clone was seen a handful of times. A junction boundary mismatches the germline segment, possibly from a read error. The rearrangement links TRBV7-9 to TRBJ1-2; 7 bases map to TRBD1. Germline V gives CDR1 SEHNR, CDR2 FQNEAQ (reference sequence). The length of the CDR3 is 14 residues. CDR3 protein: CASSLEGAGTFRGF. The CDR3 coding sequence is TGTGCCAGCAGCTTAGAGGGGGCTGGCACTTTCCGCGGCTTC.

The gene calls are TRBV7-9 and TRBJ2-7; no clear D. Trimming removed 0 bases from V and 4 bases from J, with 19 bases in between. The CDR3 sequence is 17 residues long. Germline assignment: CDR1 SEHNR and CDR2 FQNEAQ (reference sequence). In nucleotides, the CDR3 is TGTGCCAGCAGCTTAGCGCTAACCCTCATCGTCCCTTACGAGCAGTACTTC. Its translation is CASSLALTLIVPYEQYF. Full variable domain (rest looked up from reference TRBV7-9 and TRBJ2-7): DTGVSQNPRHKITKRGQNVTFRCDPISEHNRLYWYRQTLGQGPEFLTYFQNEAQLEKSRLLSDRFSAERPKGSFSTLEIQRTEQGDSAMYLCASSLALTLIVPYEQYFGPGTRLTVT.